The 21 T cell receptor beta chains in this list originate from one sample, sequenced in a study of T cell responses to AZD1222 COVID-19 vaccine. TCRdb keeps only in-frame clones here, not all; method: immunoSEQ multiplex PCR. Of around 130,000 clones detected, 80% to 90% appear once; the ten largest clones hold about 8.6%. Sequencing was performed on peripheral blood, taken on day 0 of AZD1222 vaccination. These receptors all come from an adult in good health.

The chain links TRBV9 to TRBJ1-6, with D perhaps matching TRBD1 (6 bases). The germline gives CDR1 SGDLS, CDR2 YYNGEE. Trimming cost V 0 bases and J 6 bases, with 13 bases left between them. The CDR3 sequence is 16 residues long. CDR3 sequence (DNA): TGTGCCAGCAGCGTAGGCGGGGGGGCTGGTAATTCACCCCTCCACTTT. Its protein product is CASSVGGGAGNSPLHF. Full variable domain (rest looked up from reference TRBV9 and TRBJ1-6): DSGVTQTPKHLITATGQRVTLRCSPRSGDLSVYWYQQSLDQGLQFLIQYYNGEERAKGNILERFSAQQFPDLHSELNLSSLELGDSALYFCASSVGGGAGNSPLHFGNGTRLTVT.

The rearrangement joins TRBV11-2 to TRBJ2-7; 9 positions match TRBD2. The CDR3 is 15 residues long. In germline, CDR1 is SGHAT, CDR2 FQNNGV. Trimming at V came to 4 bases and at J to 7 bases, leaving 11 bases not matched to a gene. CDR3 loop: CASSSQRGAEGEQYF. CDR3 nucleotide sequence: TGTGCCAGCAGCTCCCAGCGGGGGGCAGAGGGGGAGCAGTACTTC.

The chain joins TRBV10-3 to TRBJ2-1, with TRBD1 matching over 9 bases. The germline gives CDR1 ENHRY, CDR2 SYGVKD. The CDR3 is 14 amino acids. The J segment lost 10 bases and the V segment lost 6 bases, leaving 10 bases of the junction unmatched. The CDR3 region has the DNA TGTGCCATCAGATCCGGGACAGGGTTTGGGGAGCAGTTCTTC. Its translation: CAIRSGTGFGEQFF.

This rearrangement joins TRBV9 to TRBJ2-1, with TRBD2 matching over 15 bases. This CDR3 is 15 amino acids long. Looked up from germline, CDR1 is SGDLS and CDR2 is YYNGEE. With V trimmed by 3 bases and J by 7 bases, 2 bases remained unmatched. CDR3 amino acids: CASSGGLAGGNEQFF. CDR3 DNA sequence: TGTGCCAGCAGCGGAGGACTAGCGGGAGGGAATGAGCAGTTCTTC.

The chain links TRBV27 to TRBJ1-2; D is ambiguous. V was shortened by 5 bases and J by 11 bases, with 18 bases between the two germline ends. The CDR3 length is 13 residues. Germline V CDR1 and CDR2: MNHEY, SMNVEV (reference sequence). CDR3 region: CASSRPRAEKYTF. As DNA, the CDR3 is TGTGCCAGCAGTCGCCCCCGGGCCGAAAAATACACCTTC.

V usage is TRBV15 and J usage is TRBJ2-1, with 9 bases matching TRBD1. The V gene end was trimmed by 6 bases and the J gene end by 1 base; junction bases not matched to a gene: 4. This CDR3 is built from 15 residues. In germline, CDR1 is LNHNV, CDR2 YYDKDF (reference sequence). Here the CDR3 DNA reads TGTGCCACCAGTCCCGGGACAGGGTCCTACAATGAGCAGTTCTTC. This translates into CATSPGTGSYNEQFF.

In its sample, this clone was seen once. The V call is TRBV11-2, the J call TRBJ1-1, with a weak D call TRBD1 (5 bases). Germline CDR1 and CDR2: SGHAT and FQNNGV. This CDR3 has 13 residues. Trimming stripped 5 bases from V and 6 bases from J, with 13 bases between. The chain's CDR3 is CASSPGPGSEAFF. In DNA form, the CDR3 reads TGTGCCAGCAGCCCGGGACCGGGATCTGAAGCTTTCTTT.

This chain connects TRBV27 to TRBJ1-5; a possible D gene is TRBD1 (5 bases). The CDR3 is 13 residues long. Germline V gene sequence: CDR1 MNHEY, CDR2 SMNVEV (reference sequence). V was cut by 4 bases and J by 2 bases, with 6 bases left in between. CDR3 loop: CASSWGGNQPQHF. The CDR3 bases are TGTGCCAGCAGTTGGGGGGGCAATCAGCCCCAGCATTTT.

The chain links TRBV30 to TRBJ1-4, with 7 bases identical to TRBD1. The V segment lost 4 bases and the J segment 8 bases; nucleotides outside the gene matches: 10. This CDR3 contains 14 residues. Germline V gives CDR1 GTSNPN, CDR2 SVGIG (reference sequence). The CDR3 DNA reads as TGTGCCTGGAACCGAGAGGGAGGGGGCGAAAAACTGTTTTTT. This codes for CAWNREGGGEKLFF.

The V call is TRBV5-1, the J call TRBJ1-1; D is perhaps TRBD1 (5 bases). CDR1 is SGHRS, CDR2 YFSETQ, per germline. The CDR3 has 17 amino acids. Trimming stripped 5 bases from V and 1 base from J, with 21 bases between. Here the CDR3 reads CASRPAGGPFSNTEAFF. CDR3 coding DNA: TGCGCCAGCAGGCCAGCGGGGGGACCGTTTTCGAACACTGAAGCTTTCTTT.

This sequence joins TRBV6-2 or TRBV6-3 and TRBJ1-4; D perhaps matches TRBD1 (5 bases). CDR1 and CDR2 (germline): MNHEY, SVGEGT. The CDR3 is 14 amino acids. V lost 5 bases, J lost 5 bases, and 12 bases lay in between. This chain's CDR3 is CASSAGLQNEKLFF. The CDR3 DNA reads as TGTGCCAGCAGTGCGGGACTGCAGAATGAAAAACTGTTTTTT.

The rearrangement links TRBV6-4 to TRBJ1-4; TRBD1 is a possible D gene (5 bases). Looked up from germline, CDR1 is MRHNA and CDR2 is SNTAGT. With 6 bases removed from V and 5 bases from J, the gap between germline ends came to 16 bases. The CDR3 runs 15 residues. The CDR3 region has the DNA TGTGCCAGCAGGGGGGGATTGAGGGTGAATGAAAAACTGTTTTTT. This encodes CASRGGLRVNEKLFF.

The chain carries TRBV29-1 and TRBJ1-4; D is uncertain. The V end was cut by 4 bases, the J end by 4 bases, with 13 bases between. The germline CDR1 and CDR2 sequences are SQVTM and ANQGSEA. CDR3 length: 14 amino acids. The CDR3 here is CSVGQSRFNEKLFF. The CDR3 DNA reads TGCAGCGTTGGGCAGTCGAGGTTTAATGAAAAACTGTTTTTT.

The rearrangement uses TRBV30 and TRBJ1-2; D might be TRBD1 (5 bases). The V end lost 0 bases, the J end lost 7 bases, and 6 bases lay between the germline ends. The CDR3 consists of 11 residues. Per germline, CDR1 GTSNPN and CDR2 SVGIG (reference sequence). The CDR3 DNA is TGTGCCTGGAGTGTCCAGGGTGGCTACACCTTC. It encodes CAWSVQGGYTF.

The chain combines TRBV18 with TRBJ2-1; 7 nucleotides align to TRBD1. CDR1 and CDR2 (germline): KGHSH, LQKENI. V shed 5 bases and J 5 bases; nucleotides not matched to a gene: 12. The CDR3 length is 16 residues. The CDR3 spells CASSSLTGYMNNEQFF. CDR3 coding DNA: TGTGCCAGCTCAAGCCTGACAGGGTACATGAACAATGAGCAGTTCTTC.

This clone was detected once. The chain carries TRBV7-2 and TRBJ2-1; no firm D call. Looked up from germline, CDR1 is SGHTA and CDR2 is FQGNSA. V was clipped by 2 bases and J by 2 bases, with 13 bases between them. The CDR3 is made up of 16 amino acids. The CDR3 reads CASSLSPSVPYNEQFF. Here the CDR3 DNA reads TGTGCCAGCAGCTTATCCCCCAGCGTTCCCTACAATGAGCAGTTCTTC.

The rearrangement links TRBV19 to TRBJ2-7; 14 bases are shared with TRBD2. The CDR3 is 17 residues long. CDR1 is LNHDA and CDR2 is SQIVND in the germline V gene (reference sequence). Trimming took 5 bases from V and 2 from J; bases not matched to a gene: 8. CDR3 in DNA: TGTGCCAGTAGTGGGGGACTAGCGGGAGAACCCACCTACGAGCAGTACTTC. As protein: CASSGGLAGEPTYEQYF.

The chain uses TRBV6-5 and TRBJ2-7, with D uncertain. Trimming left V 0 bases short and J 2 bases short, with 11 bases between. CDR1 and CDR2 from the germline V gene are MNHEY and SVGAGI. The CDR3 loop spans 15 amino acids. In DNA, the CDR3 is TGTGCCAGCAGTTACTCGTGGGGATCGGCCTACGAGCAGTACTTC. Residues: CASSYSWGSAYEQYF.

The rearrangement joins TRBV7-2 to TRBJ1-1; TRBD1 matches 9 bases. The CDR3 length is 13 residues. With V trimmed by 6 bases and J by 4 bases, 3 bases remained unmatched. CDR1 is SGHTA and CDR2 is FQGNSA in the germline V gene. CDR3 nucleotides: TGTGCCAGCAGGGGACAGGGAACCACTGAAGCTTTCTTT. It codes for CASRGQGTTEAFF.

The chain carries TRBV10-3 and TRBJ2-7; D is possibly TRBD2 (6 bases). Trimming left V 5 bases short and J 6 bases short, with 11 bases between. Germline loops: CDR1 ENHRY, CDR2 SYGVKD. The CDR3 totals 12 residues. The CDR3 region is CAISYLEGEQYF. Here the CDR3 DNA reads TGTGCCATCAGTTACCTGGAGGGCGAGCAGTACTTC.

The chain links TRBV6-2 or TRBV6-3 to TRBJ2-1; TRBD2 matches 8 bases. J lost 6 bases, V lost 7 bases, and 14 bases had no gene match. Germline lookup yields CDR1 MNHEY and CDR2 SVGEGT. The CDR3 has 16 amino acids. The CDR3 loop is CASTPAGLGGGNEQFF. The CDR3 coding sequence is TGTGCCAGCACCCCGGCGGGACTAGGAGGAGGCAATGAGCAGTTCTTC.